This T cell receptor beta chain originates from a study of cytomegalovirus exposure and HLA in healthy donors. CDR3 size: 16 residues. Per germline, CDR1 MNHEY and CDR2 SMNVEV (reference sequence). This PCR relied on a set of 60 Vbeta primers and 13 Jbeta primers. Profiling relied on immunoSEQ multiplex PCR, and the TCRdb table lists in-frame clones only, not all of them. Altogether some 130,000 clones are present, more than 80% being singletons, with the ten largest covering 2% to 3%. A note on this clone: At one of its ends the junction is not consistent with the germline gene, which may arise from a read error.

The sequence derives from a man aged 25-45 years in good health and CMV-seronegative. J is TRBJ1-1 and V is TRBV27; 11 bases are shared with TRBD1. Source material: PBMCs. In nucleotides, the CDR3 is TGTGCCAGCAGTTTCGCCGGGACAGGGGGGAACCCTGAAGCTTTCTTT. Protein: CASSFAGTGGNPEAFF.